One and the same sample provided the 20 T cell receptor beta chains below, sequenced in a study of early T cells in non-severe SARS-CoV-2 infection. TCRdb reanalysed the 5' RACE reads using MiXCR and keeps one entry per CDR3 protein. The data contain tens of thousands of distinct CDR3 sequences, 4.7% of them seen just once; the ten biggest clones take up 6.5% to 8.5%. The sample consisted of whole blood. The receptors here all came from an adult who was a healthcare worker with PCR-confirmed SARS-CoV-2 infection or an uninfected control (not recorded which).

This clonotype was observed at least ten times. This chain uses TRBV28 with TRBJ2-3, with D unclear. V was shortened by 3 bases and J by 2 bases, with 0 bases between the two germline ends. Germline CDR1 MDHEN, CDR2 SYDVKM. This CDR3 is 11 amino acids long. This CDR3 is CASSFTDTQYF. The CDR3 bases are TGTGCCAGCAGTTTCACAGATACGCAGTATTTT. The variable domain in full, with the rest retrieved from reference TRBV28 and TRBJ2-3, is DVKVTQSSRYLVKRTGEKVFLECVQDMDHENMFWYRQDPGLGLRLIYFSYDVKMKEKGDIPEGYSVSREKKERFSLILESASTNQTSMYLCASSFTDTQYFGPGTRLTVL.

V and J are TRBV7-9 and TRBJ1-2; 8 bases fit TRBD1. The germline CDR1 and CDR2 sequences are SEHNR and FQNEAQ (reference sequence). The CDR3 has 13 residues. V dropped 5 bases and J dropped 7; count of bases not matched to a gene: 6. Here the CDR3 reads CASSPAGGPGYTF. CDR3 nucleotides: TGTGCCAGCAGCCCCGCAGGGGGCCCTGGCTACACCTTC.

J is TRBJ2-7 and V is TRBV15, with 10 positions matching TRBD1. This CDR3 region has 17 residues. V was clipped by 4 bases and J by 5 bases; unmatched bases: 14. Looked up from germline, CDR1 is LNHNV and CDR2 is YYDKDF (reference sequence). The CDR3 DNA reads as TGTGCCACCAGCACCATAGGACAGGGGGTGGTCGTCGACGAGCAGTACTTC. It codes for CATSTIGQGVVVDEQYF.

Comments on this clonotype: A far larger clone lies a single base away; this is likely a read error. The rearrangement joins TRBV3-1 to TRBJ2-5, with D hard to call. The germline V gene encodes CDR1 LGHDT and CDR2 YNNKEL (reference sequence). The CDR3 sequence is 11 residues long. V lost 4 bases to trimming and J lost 2 bases, with 2 bases between them. CDR3 coding DNA: TGTGCCAGCAGCCGACAAGAGACCCAGTACTTC. Its protein is CASSRQETQYF.

This rearrangement joins TRBV7-2 to TRBJ2-3; D remains ambiguous. CDR1 is SGHTA, CDR2 FQGNSA, per germline. The CDR3 has 17 residues. V lost 2 bases, J lost 4 bases, and 19 bases lay in between. CDR3 region: CASSLLSRHPTADTQYF. For the CDR3, the DNA is TGTGCCAGCAGCTTATTGTCGAGACACCCAACCGCAGATACGCAGTATTTT.

This clonotype has at least ten counts. The chain uses TRBV21-1 and TRBJ2-3. TRBV21-1 is labeled a pseudogene. This CDR3 is built from 13 residues. The CDR3 loop reads CASSNGGTDTQYF. In nucleotides, the CDR3 is TGTGCCAGCAGCAACGGGGGCACAGATACGCAGTATTTT.

This clonotype was counted many times. V gene TRBV7-2 combines with J gene TRBJ2-3; a possible D gene is TRBD2 (5 bases). V was pared by 1 base and J by 8 bases, with 7 bases between. Germline V gene lookup returns CDR1 SGHTA and CDR2 FQGNSA. This CDR3 spans 12 amino acids. The CDR3 loop reads CASSLDEGTQYF. In DNA, the CDR3 is TGTGCCAGCAGCTTAGACGAGGGTACGCAGTATTTT.

This clonotype has at least ten counts. This chain's CDR3 is CASSSQDRTLSSYEQYF. CDR3 coding DNA: TGTGCCAGCAGCTCACAAGACCGGACACTCAGCTCCTACGAGCAGTACTTC. This chain connects TRBV7-9 to TRBJ2-7; D possibly corresponds to TRBD1 (5 bases). The ends were cut back, 4 bases at V and 0 bases at J, with 19 bases in the middle. Germline CDR1 reads SEHNR; CDR2 reads FQNEAQ (reference sequence). The CDR3 covers 17 residues.

This clonotype was counted at least ten times. The chain recombines TRBV29-1 with TRBJ2-7, with TRBD1 matching 9 bases. The CDR3 is made up of 13 amino acids. J lost 0 bases, V lost 6 bases, and 3 bases had no gene match. Germline-derived CDR1 and CDR2 are SQVTM and ANQGSEA. CDR3 region: CSVTGGSSYEQYF. The CDR3 DNA follows: TGCAGCGTGACAGGGGGATCCTCCTACGAGCAGTACTTC.

This clonotype has a handful of counts. The junction departs from germline at one end; a sequencing error may be responsible. The genes are TRBV20-1 and TRBJ2-1, with 8 bases lining up with TRBD2. The germline V gene encodes CDR1 DFQATT and CDR2 SNEGSKA (reference sequence). This CDR3 has 12 residues. This CDR3 is CSAGGEYNERFF. CDR3 bases: TGCAGTGCCGGGGGGGAGTACAATGAGCGGTTCTTC.

The sample holds a few counts of this clonotype. The rearrangement uses TRBV11-2 and TRBJ2-2; 7 bases map to TRBD1. CDR3 length: 14 amino acids. With V trimmed by 6 bases and J by 2 bases, 3 bases remained unmatched. The germline gives CDR1 SGHAT, CDR2 FQNNGV. CDR3 sequence reads: CASRWDSNTGELFF. Here the CDR3 DNA reads TGTGCCAGCAGATGGGACAGTAACACCGGGGAGCTGTTTTTT.

This clonotype was recorded many times. The gene calls are TRBV7-2 and TRBJ1-6; D remains unclear. The CDR3 is 12 residues long. The germline gives CDR1 SGHTA, CDR2 FQGNSA. The V gene lost 3 bases and the J gene lost 10 bases, with 7 bases spanning the gap. The CDR3 DNA follows: TGTGCCAGCAGCTTCGTATCGTCACCCCTCCACTTT. This encodes CASSFVSSPLHF.

This clonotype has a count of ten or more. The chain employs TRBV7-3 and TRBJ2-6; D is possibly TRBD1 (6 bases). The CDR3 length is 17 residues. CDR1 and CDR2 (germline): SGHTA, FQGTGA. Trimming removed 5 bases from V and 0 bases from J, with 14 bases in between. The CDR3: CASSRGTRASGANVLTF. DNA of the CDR3: TGTGCCAGCAGCCGAGGGACAAGAGCCTCTGGGGCCAACGTCCTGACTTTC.

This clonotype has ten or more counts. This chain uses TRBV28 with TRBJ2-7; tentative D call: TRBD1 (5 bases). V lost 6 bases and J lost 3, with 9 bases in between. The CDR3 runs 12 residues. Germline V gene lookup returns CDR1 MDHEN and CDR2 SYDVKM. Here the CDR3 DNA reads TGTGCCAGCAGGCCCAGGGACTACGAGCAGTACTTC. Residues: CASRPRDYEQYF.

The rearrangement links TRBV23-1 to TRBJ2-2; no definite D call. TRBV23-1 is assigned to the ORF class and has an uncertain function. V was clipped by 0 bases and J by 4 bases, with 15 bases between them. This CDR3 region has 17 residues. The CDR3 spells CASSQSRQSSSTGELFF. The DNA for the CDR3 is TGCGCCAGCAGTCAATCGAGGCAGTCATCTTCCACCGGGGAGCTGTTTTTT.

This clonotype has a count of ten or more. The rearrangement uses TRBV29-1 and TRBJ1-1; 9 nucleotides match TRBD1. Germline V lookup: CDR1 SQVTM, CDR2 ANQGSEA. Germline trimming cut 7 bases from V and 4 bases from J; bases unmatched to any gene: 13. The CDR3 sequence is 15 residues long. CDR3 region: CSAPFQTGGSTEAFF. The CDR3 coding sequence is TGCAGCGCCCCGTTTCAGACAGGGGGGAGCACTGAAGCTTTCTTT.

V gene TRBV5-1 combines with J gene TRBJ2-7; 10 bases agree with TRBD1. V was pared by 0 bases and J by 3 bases, with 9 bases of the junction left unmatched. The CDR3 loop spans 17 amino acids. Germline CDR1 and CDR2: SGHRS and YFSETQ. The CDR3 spells CASSLDITTGGRYEQYF. CDR3 in DNA: TGCGCCAGCAGCTTGGACATAACGACAGGGGGCCGCTACGAGCAGTACTTC.

This clonotype was seen many times. The V gene is TRBV28, the J gene TRBJ2-7, with D maybe TRBD1 (6 bases). Trimming pared 9 bases from V and 1 base from J, leaving 10 bases between. The germline V gene has CDR1 MDHEN and CDR2 SYDVKM. The CDR3 is 12 amino acids. Here the CDR3 reads CASTTGSYEQYF. The CDR3 DNA sequence: TGTGCCAGTACGACAGGTTCCTACGAGCAGTACTTC.

This clonotype was counted ten times or more. J is TRBJ2-5 and V is TRBV7-9; D gene uncertain. V was cut by 1 base and J by 1 base, with 7 bases left in between. This CDR3 spans 14 amino acids. CDR1 SEHNR and CDR2 FQNEAQ come from the germline V gene (reference sequence). The CDR3 sequence is CASSLEGSQETQYF. The CDR3 DNA reads TGTGCCAGCAGCTTAGAAGGCAGCCAAGAGACCCAGTACTTC.

This clonotype showed up many times. The chain is built from TRBV28 and TRBJ2-2, with a possible D match to TRBD1 (6 bases). V was cut by 2 bases and J by 2 bases, with 12 bases left in between. CDR3 size: 16 residues. Germline V lookup: CDR1 MDHEN, CDR2 SYDVKM. The DNA of the CDR3 is TGTGCCAGCAGTTTACCAATTGGGGGCAACACCGGGGAGCTGTTTTTT. This encodes CASSLPIGGNTGELFF.